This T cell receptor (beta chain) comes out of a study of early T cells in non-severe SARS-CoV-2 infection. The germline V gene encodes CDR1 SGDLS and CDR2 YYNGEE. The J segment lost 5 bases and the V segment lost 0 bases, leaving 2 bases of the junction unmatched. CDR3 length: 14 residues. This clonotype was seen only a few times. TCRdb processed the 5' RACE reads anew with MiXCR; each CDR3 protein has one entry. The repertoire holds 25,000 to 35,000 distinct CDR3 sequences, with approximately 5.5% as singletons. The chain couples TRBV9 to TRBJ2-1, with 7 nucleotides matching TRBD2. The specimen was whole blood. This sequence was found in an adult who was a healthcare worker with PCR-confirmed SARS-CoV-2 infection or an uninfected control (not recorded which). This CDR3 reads CASSVGLAHNEQFF. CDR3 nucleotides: TGTGCCAGCAGCGTAGGACTAGCTCACAATGAGCAGTTCTTC. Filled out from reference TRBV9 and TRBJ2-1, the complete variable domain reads DSGVTQTPKHLITATGQRVTLRCSPRSGDLSVYWYQQSLDQGLQFLIQYYNGEERAKGNILERFSAQQFPDLHSELNLSSLELGDSALYFCASSVGLAHNEQFFGPGTRLTVL.